This TCR beta chain was recorded in a study of blood T cell repertoires in COVID-19. TCRdb's table, derived via immunoSEQ multiplex PCR, lists solely in-frame clones and lacks some. Of around 300,000 clones in the sample, 80% to 90% were seen once. Germline assignment: CDR1 SGDLS and CDR2 YYNGEE. With V trimmed by 0 bases and J by 3 bases, 9 bases remained unmatched. CDR3 length equals 18 residues. This receptor was obtained from a woman aged 18-29 years who had recovered from COVID-19. The chain employs TRBV9 and TRBJ1-2; 12 positions match TRBD1. The sample comprised PBMCs or T cells enriched from blood (not recorded which). The CDR3: CASSVVGTGGASDYGYTF. The CDR3 DNA reads as TGTGCCAGCAGCGTAGTTGGGACAGGGGGCGCTTCGGACTATGGCTACACCTTC.